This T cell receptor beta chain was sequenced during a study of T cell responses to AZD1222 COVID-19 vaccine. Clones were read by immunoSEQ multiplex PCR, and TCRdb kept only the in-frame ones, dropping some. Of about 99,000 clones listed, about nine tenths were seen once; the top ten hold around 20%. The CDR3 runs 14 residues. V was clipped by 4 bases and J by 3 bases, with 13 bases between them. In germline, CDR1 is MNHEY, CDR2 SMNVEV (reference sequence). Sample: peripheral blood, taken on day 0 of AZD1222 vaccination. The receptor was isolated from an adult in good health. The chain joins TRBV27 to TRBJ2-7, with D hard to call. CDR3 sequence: CASSSVRSDYEQYF. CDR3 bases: TGTGCCAGCAGTTCGGTAAGATCAGACTACGAGCAGTACTTC.